Below, 10 T cell receptor beta chains from the same sample are listed, as sequenced in a study of early T cells in non-severe SARS-CoV-2 infection. TCRdb reprocessed the 5' RACE reads with MiXCR, giving one entry per CDR3 protein. This table holds about 64,000 distinct CDR3 sequences, about an eighth found once. Sequencing was carried out using whole blood. All receptors come from an adult who was a healthcare worker with PCR-confirmed SARS-CoV-2 infection or an uninfected control (not recorded which).

The table lists this clonotype with a few counts. This chain links TRBV30 with TRBJ2-3, with 10 bases that match TRBD1. Looked up from germline, CDR1 is GTSNPN and CDR2 is SVGIG (reference sequence). The CDR3 consists of 13 residues. J was trimmed by 5 bases and V by 7 bases; bases with no gene match: 6. The CDR3, as DNA: TGTGCCTTACGGGACAGGGGACGAGATACGCAGTATTTT. This codes for CALRDRGRDTQYF.

The chain uses TRBV12-5 and TRBJ1-4, with D possibly matching TRBD1 (6 bases). The CDR3 loop spans 14 amino acids. The V end lost 6 bases, the J end lost 3 bases, and 11 bases lay between the germline ends. Germline V gives CDR1 LGHNT, CDR2 FRNRAP. CDR3: CASGRDRSNEKLFF. CDR3 bases: TGTGCTAGTGGCCGTGACAGGTCTAATGAAAAACTGTTTTTT. The full variable domain, completed using reference TRBV12-5 and TRBJ1-4, is DARVTQTPRHKVTEMGQEVTMRCQPILGHNTVFWYRQTMMQGLELLAYFRNRAPLDDSGMPKDRFSAEMPDATLATLKIQPSEPRDSAVYFCASGRDRSNEKLFFGSGTQLSVL.

The sample holds a few counts of this clonotype. V gene TRBV6-6 combines with J gene TRBJ1-1, with D unclear. V lost 0 bases, J lost 1 base, and 0 bases lay in between. The CDR3 totals 12 residues. The germline V gene encodes CDR1 MNHNY and CDR2 SVGAGI (reference sequence). For the CDR3, the DNA is TGTGCCAGCAGTTACTCGAACACTGAAGCTTTCTTT. The encoded protein is CASSYSNTEAFF.

This clonotype was detected many times. The V call is TRBV4-2, the J call TRBJ1-5, with D hard to call. The CDR3 is 14 residues long. CDR1 LGHNA and CDR2 YNFKEQ come from the germline V gene. V lost 0 bases to trimming and J lost 4 bases, with 7 bases between them. The DNA for the CDR3 is TGTGCCAGCAGCCAAGATACAACTAATCAGCCCCAGCATTTT. It specifies CASSQDTTNQPQHF.

The V gene is TRBV5-1, the J gene TRBJ2-1, with a weak D call TRBD1 (6 bases). V gave up 4 bases and J gave up 4 bases, with 15 bases separating them. This CDR3 comprises 15 residues. CDR1 SGHRS and CDR2 YFSETQ come from the germline V gene. The CDR3 region is CASSQTGPGYNEQFF. The DNA for the CDR3 is TGCGCCAGCAGCCAGACAGGTCCGGGGTACAATGAGCAGTTCTTC.

This clonotype was counted a few times. The chain uses TRBV11-2 and TRBJ2-5, with D tentatively TRBD2 (5 bases). Trimming cost V 0 bases and J 7 bases, with 9 bases left between them. The CDR3 totals 13 residues. Per germline, CDR1 SGHAT and CDR2 FQNNGV. Here the CDR3 DNA reads TGTGCCAGCAGCTTAGATATCGGGGTGACCCAGTACTTC. It codes for CASSLDIGVTQYF.

This clonotype was counted ten times or more. V gene TRBV2 combines with J gene TRBJ2-5; the match to TRBD1 covers 7 bases. The germline V gene has CDR1 SNHLY and CDR2 FYNNEI. V shed 4 bases and J 4 bases; nucleotides not matched to a gene: 3. This CDR3 is 13 amino acids long. CDR3 coding DNA: TGTGCCAGCAGTGGGGCAGGGGGAGAGACCCAGTACTTC. Its translation is CASSGAGGETQYF.

The table lists this clonotype with a few counts. The chain employs TRBV13 and TRBJ2-5; D gene uncertain. The CDR3 loop spans 13 amino acids. In germline, CDR1 is PRHDT, CDR2 FYEKMQ (reference sequence). Trimming removed 5 bases at V and 5 bases at J, with 12 bases between. The CDR3 spells CASSENPSETQYF. Written as DNA, the CDR3 is TGTGCCAGCAGCGAGAACCCCTCGGAGACCCAGTACTTC.

This clonotype was detected a few times. The V gene is TRBV6-2 or TRBV6-3, the J gene TRBJ1-1, with a weak D call TRBD1 (5 bases). CDR1 and CDR2 (germline): MNHEY, SVGEGT. V was pared by 3 bases and J by 5 bases, with 16 bases between. This CDR3 is 15 amino acids long. The CDR3 sequence is CASSYSVTRGTEAFF. The DNA of the CDR3 is TGTGCCAGCAGTTATTCCGTGACACGGGGGACTGAAGCTTTCTTT.

This clonotype was observed at least ten times. This chain uses TRBV5-1 with TRBJ2-7; TRBD2 agrees at 11 bases. This CDR3 has 15 residues. Losses at the gene ends were 0 bases for V and 3 bases for J; bases not matched to a gene: 2. The germline V gene encodes CDR1 SGHRS and CDR2 YFSETQ. CDR3 in DNA: TGCGCCAGCAGCTTGGCTACTAGCGGGGGCTACGAGCAGTACTTC. As protein: CASSLATSGGYEQYF. Using reference TRBV5-1 and TRBJ2-7 for the parts outside the CDR3, the full variable domain is KAGVTQTPRYLIKTRGQQVTLSCSPISGHRSVSWYQQTPGQGLQFLFEYFSETQRNKGNFPGRFSGRQFSNSRSEMNVSTLELGDSALYLCASSLATSGGYEQYFGPGTRLTVT.